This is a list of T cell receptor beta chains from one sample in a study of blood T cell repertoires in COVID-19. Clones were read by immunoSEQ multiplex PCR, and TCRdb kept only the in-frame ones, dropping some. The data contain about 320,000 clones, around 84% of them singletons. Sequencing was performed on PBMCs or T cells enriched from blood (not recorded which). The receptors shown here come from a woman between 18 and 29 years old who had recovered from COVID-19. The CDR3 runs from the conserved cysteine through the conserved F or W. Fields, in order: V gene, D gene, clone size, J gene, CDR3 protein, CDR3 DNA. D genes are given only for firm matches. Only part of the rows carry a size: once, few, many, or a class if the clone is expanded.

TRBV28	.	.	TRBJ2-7	CASSFQVSSYEQYF	TGTGCCAGCAGTTTCCAGGTGTCTTCCTACGAGCAGTACTTC
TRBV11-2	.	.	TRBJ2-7	CASSLGAGYLYEQYF	TGTGCCAGCAGCTTAGGGGCAGGGTATCTCTACGAGCAGTACTTC
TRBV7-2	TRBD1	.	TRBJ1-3	CASSLTGDSGNTIYF	TGTGCCAGCAGCCTGACAGGGGATTCTGGAAACACCATATATTTT
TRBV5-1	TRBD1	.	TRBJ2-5	CASSLAQGTGGPTQYF	TGCGCCAGCAGCTTGGCCCAGGGAACAGGGGGTCCGACCCAGTACTTC
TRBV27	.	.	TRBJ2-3	CASSSRDSTDTQYF	TGTGCCAGCAGTTCTCGGGACTCAACAGATACGCAGTATTTT
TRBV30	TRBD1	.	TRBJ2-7	CAWSRGPYEQYF	TGTGCCTGGAGCAGGGGGCCCTACGAGCAGTACTTC
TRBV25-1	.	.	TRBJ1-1	CASSEFGQRAFF	TGTGCCAGCAGTGAATTCGGACAGAGAGCTTTCTTT
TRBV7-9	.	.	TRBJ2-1	CASSFTGRDNEQFF	TGTGCCAGCAGCTTTACAGGGCGGGACAATGAGCAGTTCTTC
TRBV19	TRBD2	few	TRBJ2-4	CASSGGYKNIQYF	TGTGCCAGTTCGGGGGGATACAAAAACATTCAGTACTTC
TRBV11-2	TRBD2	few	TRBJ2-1	CASSLTGEGYNEQFF	TGTGCCAGCAGCTTAACGGGGGAGGGCTACAATGAGCAGTTCTTC
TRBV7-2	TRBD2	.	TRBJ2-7	CASTGWREGGEQYF	TGTGCCAGCACAGGCTGGCGGGAGGGGGGCGAGCAGTACTTC
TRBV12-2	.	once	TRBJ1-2	CASRHARKGPGYGYTF	TGTGCAAGTCGCCATGCGAGGAAGGGGCCAGGATATGGCTACACCTTC
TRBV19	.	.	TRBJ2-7	CASSSGYRRSYEQYF	TGTGCCAGTAGTTCAGGGTACAGGCGGTCCTACGAGCAGTACTTC
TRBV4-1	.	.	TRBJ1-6	CASSQDRYNSPLHF	TGCGCCAGCAGCCAAGATCGGTATAATTCACCCCTCCACTTT
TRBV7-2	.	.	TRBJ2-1	CASSFINEQFF	TGTGCCAGCAGCTTTATCAATGAGCAGTTCTTC
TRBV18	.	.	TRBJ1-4	CASSPSAALNEKLFF	TGTGCCAGCTCACCCTCAGCGGCCCTGAATGAAAAACTGTTTTTT
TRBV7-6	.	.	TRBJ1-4	CASSSLSGLEKLFF	TGTGCCAGCAGCTCCCTCTCGGGACTAGAAAAACTGTTTTTT
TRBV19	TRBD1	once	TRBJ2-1	CASSLGGRGTNEQFF	TGTGCCAGTAGCCTAGGGGGCAGGGGGACCAATGAGCAGTTCTTC
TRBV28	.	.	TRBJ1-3	CASSFQVFSGNTIYF	TGTGCCAGCAGTTTCCAGGTTTTCTCTGGAAACACCATATATTTT
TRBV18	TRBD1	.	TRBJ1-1	CASSPSPGTGVWNTEAFF	TGTGCCAGCTCACCGTCCCCCGGGACAGGGGTGTGGAACACTGAAGCTTTCTTT
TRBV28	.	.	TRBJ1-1	CAIRRNTEAFF	TGTGCCATCAGGAGGAACACTGAAGCTTTCTTT
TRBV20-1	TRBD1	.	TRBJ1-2	CSGGQASGYTF	TGCAGTGGCGGACAGGCCTCGGGCTACACCTTC
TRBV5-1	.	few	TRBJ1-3	CASSLDPTGPGPLYSGNTIYF	TGCGCCAGCAGCTTGGACCCGACAGGCCCAGGTCCCTTGTACTCTGGAAACACCATATATTTT
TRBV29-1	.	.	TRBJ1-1	CSVDQVGAFF	TGCAGCGTTGACCAGGTGGGAGCTTTCTTT
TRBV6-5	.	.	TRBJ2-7	CASSPGDPWDEQYF	TGTGCCAGCAGTCCAGGGGACCCCTGGGACGAGCAGTACTTC
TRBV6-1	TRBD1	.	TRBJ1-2	CASSEDRANYGYTF	TGTGCCAGCAGTGAGGACAGGGCAAACTATGGCTACACCTTC
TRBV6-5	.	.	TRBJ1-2	CASSPPQANYGYTF	TGTGCCAGCAGCCCCCCTCAGGCTAACTATGGCTACACCTTC
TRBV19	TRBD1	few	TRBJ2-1	CATVGTGGNEQFF	TGTGCCACCGTCGGGACAGGGGGTAATGAGCAGTTCTTC
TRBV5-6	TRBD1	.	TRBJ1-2	CASSLWTGWVGGYTF	TGTGCCAGCAGCTTATGGACAGGGTGGGTTGGTGGCTACACCTTC
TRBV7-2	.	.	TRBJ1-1	CASSLMGGGAEAFF	TGTGCCAGCAGCTTAATGGGGGGGGGCGCTGAAGCTTTCTTT
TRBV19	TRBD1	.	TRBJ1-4	CASSTPPGQGAVKLFF	TGTGCCAGTAGTACCCCTCCGGGACAGGGGGCCGTAAAACTGTTTTTT
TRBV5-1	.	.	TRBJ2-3	CASSGEYTPNTDTQYF	TGCGCCAGCAGCGGAGAATACACCCCTAACACAGATACGCAGTATTTT
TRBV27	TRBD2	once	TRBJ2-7	CASSAGGPRGYEQYF	TGTGCCAGCTCCGCGGGAGGGCCTCGCGGGTACGAGCAGTACTTC
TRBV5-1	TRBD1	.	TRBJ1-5	CASSPMPGTENQPQHF	TGCGCCAGCAGTCCGATGCCCGGGACAGAAAATCAGCCCCAGCATTTT
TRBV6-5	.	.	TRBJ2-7	CASSKQSKGGYEQYF	TGTGCCAGCTCAAAACAGTCAAAAGGGGGCTACGAGCAGTACTTC
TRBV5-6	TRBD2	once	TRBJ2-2	CASSAALAGGYTGELFF	TGTGCCAGCAGCGCAGCTCTAGCGGGAGGTTACACCGGGGAGCTGTTTTTT
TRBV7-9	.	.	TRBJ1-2	CASSPNPGTSNYGYTF	TGTGCCAGCAGCCCAAACCCCGGGACTTCTAACTATGGCTACACCTTC
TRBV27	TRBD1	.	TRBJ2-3	CASSQGQVGTDTQYF	TGTGCCAGCAGTCAAGGACAGGTTGGCACAGATACGCAGTATTTT
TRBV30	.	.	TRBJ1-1	CAWSGVVRPGAFF	TGTGCCTGGAGTGGGGTGGTTAGGCCCGGGGCTTTCTTT
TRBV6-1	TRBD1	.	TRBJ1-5	CASSELDRTQHF	TGTGCCAGCAGTGAATTGGACAGGACCCAGCATTTT
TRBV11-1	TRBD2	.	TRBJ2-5	CASSLAGAGAYQETQYF	TGTGCCAGCAGCTTAGCGGGAGCGGGAGCGTACCAAGAGACCCAGTACTTC
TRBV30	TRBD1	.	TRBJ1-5	CAWSTGQGIWSNQPQHF	TGTGCCTGGAGTACGGGACAGGGTATTTGGAGCAATCAGCCCCAGCATTTT
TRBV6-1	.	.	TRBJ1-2	CASSEWVGTDGYTF	TGTGCCAGCAGTGAATGGGTCGGGACTGATGGCTACACCTTC
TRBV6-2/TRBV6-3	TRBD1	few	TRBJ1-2	CASSPGTGEIYGYTF	TGTGCCAGCAGTCCCGGGACAGGGGAAATCTATGGCTACACCTTC
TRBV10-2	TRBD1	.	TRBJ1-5	CASSGTGDNQPQHF	TGCGCCAGCAGTGGGACAGGGGATAATCAGCCCCAGCATTTT
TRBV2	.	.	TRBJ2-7	CASSRTAEQYF	TGTGCCAGCAGTCGGACAGCAGAGCAGTACTTC
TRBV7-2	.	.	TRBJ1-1	CASSLVSGNTEAFF	TGTGCCAGCAGCTTAGTTTCGGGGAACACTGAAGCTTTCTTT
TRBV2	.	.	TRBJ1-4	CASSEGAGREKLFF	TGTGCCAGCAGTGAAGGGGCAGGGAGGGAAAAACTGTTTTTT
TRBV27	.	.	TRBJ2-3	CASSPHRGFGPDTQYF	TGTGCCAGCAGTCCCCACCGAGGGTTCGGGCCAGATACGCAGTATTTT
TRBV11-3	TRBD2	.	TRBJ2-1	CASSFGTSNYEQFF	TGTGCCAGCAGCTTCGGGACTAGCAACTATGAGCAGTTCTTC
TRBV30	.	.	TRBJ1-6	CAWSAGTDFNSPLHF	TGTGCCTGGAGTGCCGGGACTGATTTTAATTCACCCCTCCACTTT
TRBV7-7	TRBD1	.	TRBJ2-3	CASSQYLIGQGSTDTQYF	TGTGCTAGCAGCCAATACCTTATAGGACAGGGGTCCACAGATACGCAGTATTTT
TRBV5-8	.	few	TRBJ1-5	CASSLVPGYSNQPQHF	TGTGCCAGCAGCTTGGTACCCGGTTATAGCAATCAGCCCCAGCATTTT
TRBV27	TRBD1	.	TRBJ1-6	CASSLLGQGASPLHF	TGTGCCAGCAGTCTTCTGGGACAGGGGGCCTCACCCCTCCACTTT
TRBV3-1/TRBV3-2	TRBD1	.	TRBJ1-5	CASSQDPGTDQPQHF	TGTGCCAGCAGCCAAGACCCCGGGACAGATCAGCCCCAGCATTTT
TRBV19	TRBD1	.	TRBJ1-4	CASTDQGVLSEKLFF	TGTGCCAGCACGGATCAGGGGGTTTTAAGTGAAAAACTGTTTTTT
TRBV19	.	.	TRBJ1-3	CASTRAGPSGNTIYF	TGTGCCAGTACGAGAGCAGGGCCCTCTGGAAACACCATATATTTT